This section outlines one T cell receptor (beta chain) sequence together with its context. Its target is unknown. This specimen belongs to a study of long-term antiretroviral therapy in people with HIV. At survey level, the immunoSEQ assay was run in its v3.0 version. TCRdb keeps only in-frame clones here, not all; method: immunoSEQ multiplex PCR. The table records around 12,000 clones, approximately 77% of them present only once. Findings of the study overall: Dominance of pre-ART expanded clones persisted, fluctuating and often declining after ART. Drawn between about 2004 and 2018, the blood was possibly obtained under older ART regimens. CDR3 length ranges were narrower in HIV repertoires than in controls. Diversity remained lower than transplant donor controls, even though it increased after ART.

The source is a woman aged 40 to 50 with HIV. Sequenced material: unsorted PBMCs, taken 0.5 years before starting antiretroviral therapy.

CDR3 sequence (DNA): TGCGCCAGCAGTGCGACAGGGAAGGGCACCGGGGAGCTGTTTTTT. Translation: CASSATGKGTGELFF. The chain joins TRBV10-1 to TRBJ2-2, with 7 bases lining up with TRBD1. Germline V gene data show CDR1 as WNHNN and CDR2 as SYGVQD (reference sequence). The CDR3 covers 15 residues. J gave up 4 bases and V 4 bases, and 6 bases lay outside the gene matches.